The clone carrying this T cell receptor (beta chain) was found a few times. Authors' methods: Amplification from reference gene primers served as the basis for estimated nucleated cell counts. Here immunoSEQ multiplex PCR was the method, and the copy in TCRdb shows in-frame clones only, minus some. Clonal size and the V and J genes are those of that table, whereas D and trimming came from the DNA. The repertoire consists of about 190,000 clones, with around 80% occurring once and the leading ten covering around 12%. This sample stems from a study of blood T cell repertoires in COVID-19. Overall study context: Acute and convalescent COVID-19 samples came from the United States, Italy and Spain.

The V gene lost 7 bases and the J gene lost 1 base, with 10 bases spanning the gap. The CDR3 has 12 amino acids. Germline CDR1 GTSNPN, CDR2 SVGIG (reference sequence). The sequenced material came from peripheral blood. This receptor was taken from a woman in her forties or fifties with acute or convalescent COVID-19. The rearrangement joins TRBV30 to TRBJ1-1, with D tentatively TRBD1 (5 bases). CDR3 sequence reads: CASSTGNTEAFF. For the CDR3, the DNA is TGTGCCTCGTCCACAGGGAACACTGAAGCTTTCTTT.